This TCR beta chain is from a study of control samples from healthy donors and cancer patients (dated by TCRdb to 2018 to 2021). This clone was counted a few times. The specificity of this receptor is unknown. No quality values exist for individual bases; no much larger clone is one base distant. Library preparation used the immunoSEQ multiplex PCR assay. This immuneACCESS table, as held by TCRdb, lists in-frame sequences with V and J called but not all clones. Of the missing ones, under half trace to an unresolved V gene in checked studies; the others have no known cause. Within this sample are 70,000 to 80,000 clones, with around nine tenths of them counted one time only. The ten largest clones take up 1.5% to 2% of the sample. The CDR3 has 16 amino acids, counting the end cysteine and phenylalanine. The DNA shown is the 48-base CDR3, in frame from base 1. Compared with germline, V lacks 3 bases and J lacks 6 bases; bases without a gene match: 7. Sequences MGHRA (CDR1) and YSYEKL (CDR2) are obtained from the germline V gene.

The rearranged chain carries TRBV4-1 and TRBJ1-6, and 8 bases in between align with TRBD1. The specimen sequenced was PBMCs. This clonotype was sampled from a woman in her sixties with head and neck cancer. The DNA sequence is TGCGCCAGCAGCCAGGCAGGAGGACAGGGTAATTCACCCCTCCACTTT. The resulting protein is CASSQAGGQGNSPLHF.